This is a list of T cell receptor beta chains from one sample in a study of neoadjuvant anti-PD-1 for oral cavity cancer. Libraries were prepared by immunoSEQ multiplex PCR; TCRdb keeps only in-frame clonotypes and omits some of them. Of about 14,000 clones listed, 62% were seen once; the top ten hold 2.4%. Sequenced material: PBMCs, taken before nivolumab (anti-PD-1) treatment. Receptors were obtained from a person aged 40 to 85 with oral cavity squamous cell carcinoma. Each CDR3 is given with its conserved first and last residue. A D gene is named only where the DNA matches it firmly. A row's size may be missing; if present it is once, few, many or a size class.

15,NA,TRBV5-4,TRBJ2-7,NA,TGTGCCAGCAGCATGAATATGGCCCTAGCCGGCGAGCAGTACTTC,CASSMNMALAGEQYF
17,NA,TRBV4-1,TRBJ2-2,NA,TGCGCCAGCAGCCAAGATAGGGCAGGGGCACAGACCGGGGAGCTGTTTTTT,CASSQDRAGAQTGELFF
16,TRBD2,TRBV5-1,TRBJ2-2,NA,TGCGCCAGCAGCCCAACTAGCGGGGGGGCCTCCGGGGAGCTGTTTTTT,CASSPTSGGASGELFF
16,NA,TRBV7-9,TRBJ2-1,NA,TGTGCCAGCAGCTCCCCGGCGCTGGGTTGGGGCAATGAGCAGTTCTTC,CASSSPALGWGNEQFF
13,TRBD1,TRBV6-6,TRBJ1-3,NA,TGTGCCAGCAGTACGACAGGGAGAAACACCATATATTTT,CASSTTGRNTIYF
13,NA,TRBV10-2,TRBJ2-7,few,TGCGCCAGCAGTCCGGTCAGATCCTACGAGCAGTACTTC,CASSPVRSYEQYF
15,NA,TRBV9,TRBJ1-3,few,TGTGCCAGCGGGATCGACCTACGCTCTGGAAACACCATATATTTT,CASGIDLRSGNTIYF
14,NA,TRBV15,TRBJ1-5,NA,TGTGCCACCAGCCCCGCGCGCCAGGATCAGCCCCAGCATTTT,CATSPARQDQPQHF
16,TRBD2,TRBV6-6,TRBJ2-3,NA,TGTGCCAGCAGTTCCGGACTAGCGGGCGCCGCCAATACGCAGTATTTT,CASSSGLAGAANTQYF
15,NA,TRBV6-5,TRBJ1-2,NA,TGTGCCAGCAGTTACAGGGGCCGCGCGGGCTATGGCTACACCTTC,CASSYRGRAGYGYTF
15,NA,TRBV9,TRBJ1-1,NA,TGTGCCAGCACCCAGAGGGCGGCGGGGGGAGCTGAAGCTTTCTTT,CASTQRAAGGAEAFF
14,NA,TRBV11-3,TRBJ1-5,NA,TGTGCCAGCAGCTTGACAGCGAGCAATCAGCCCCAGCATTTT,CASSLTASNQPQHF
15,TRBD2,TRBV6-1,TRBJ2-7,NA,TGTGCCAGCACCGGACGGGGAGGGGACCCCTACGAGCAGTACTTC,CASTGRGGDPYEQYF
15,NA,TRBV5-8,TRBJ2-2,NA,TGTGCCAGCAGCTTGGGGAACTTCTACACCGGGGAGCTGTTTTTT,CASSLGNFYTGELFF
12,NA,TRBV19,TRBJ2-7,NA,TGTGCCAGCTCGACTGGACCCTACGAGCAGTACTTC,CASSTGPYEQYF
15,NA,TRBV28,TRBJ2-6,NA,TGTGCCAGCAGTTTATCAGTCTCTGGGGCCAACGTCCTGACTTTC,CASSLSVSGANVLTF
15,NA,TRBV5-1,TRBJ2-3,NA,TGCGCCAGCAGCTTGGTTTCTACTAGCACAGATACGCAGTATTTT,CASSLVSTSTDTQYF
14,NA,TRBV5-1,TRBJ2-2,NA,TGCGCCAGCCGAGGGCAGGGAGACACCGGGGAGCTGTTTTTT,CASRGQGDTGELFF
14,NA,TRBV25-1,TRBJ2-3,NA,TGTGCCAGCAGTATAGGGAGGAGCACAGATACGCAGTATTTT,CASSIGRSTDTQYF
15,NA,TRBV5-1,TRBJ1-1,NA,TGCGCCAGCAGCGGACTCCCCCTTGGGAGCACTGAAGCTTTCTTT,CASSGLPLGSTEAFF
15,NA,TRBV6-1,TRBJ2-2,NA,TGTGCCAGCAGTGGGCGACGGACGAACACCGGGGAGCTGTTTTTT,CASSGRRTNTGELFF
15,NA,TRBV28,TRBJ2-3,NA,TGTGCCAGCAGCTTAGGGTACGGATTCACAGATACGCAGTATTTT,CASSLGYGFTDTQYF
14,TRBD1,TRBV6-5,TRBJ2-7,NA,TGTGCCAGCAGAACACAGGGGGCGGGCTACGAGCAGTACTTC,CASRTQGAGYEQYF
12,NA,TRBV10-2,TRBJ1-2,NA,TGCGCCAGCGCGCTGGTTGACTATGGCTACACCTTC,CASALVDYGYTF
17,TRBD2,TRBV4-1,TRBJ2-6,NA,TGCGCCAGCAGCCAAGAAAGCGGGAATCCCGGGGCCAACGTCCTGACTTTC,CASSQESGNPGANVLTF
15,NA,TRBV30,TRBJ1-5,NA,TGTGCCTGGAGTGGTATGGGGGCTGGCAATCAGCCCCAGCATTTT,CAWSGMGAGNQPQHF
15,TRBD1,TRBV19,TRBJ1-6,NA,TGTGCCAGTAGTATGAGACAGGGGACGGCTTCACCCCTCCACTTT,CASSMRQGTASPLHF
14,NA,TRBV11-2,TRBJ1-6,NA,TGTGCCAGCAGCTTAAACCGGGGGAAATCACCCCTCCACTTT,CASSLNRGKSPLHF
14,TRBD1,TRBV9,TRBJ1-5,NA,TGTGCCAGCAGCGCTACAGGGGGCCATCAGCCCCAGCATTTT,CASSATGGHQPQHF
13,NA,TRBV6-1,TRBJ1-1,NA,TGTGCCAGCAGTCAGATGGGGGGCACTGAAGCTTTCTTT,CASSQMGGTEAFF
15,NA,TRBV5-5,TRBJ1-4,NA,TGTGCCAGCACCTACCCTCGGGACGGCAATGAAAAACTGTTTTTT,CASTYPRDGNEKLFF
18,TRBD2,TRBV4-2,TRBJ2-3,NA,TGTGCCAGCAGCCACTCCGGGGGAGGGGCTAGCGGGAGAAATACGCAGTATTTT,CASSHSGGGASGRNTQYF
13,NA,TRBV6-1,TRBJ1-5,NA,TGTGCCAGCACCGTTTATAGCAATCAGCCCCAGCATTTT,CASTVYSNQPQHF
13,NA,TRBV19,TRBJ1-1,few,TGTGCGGTAAGACAGTGGCAGAACACTGAAGCTTTCTTT,CAVRQWQNTEAFF
19,NA,TRBV5-1,TRBJ1-3,NA,TGCGCCAGCAGCTTCAGCGTTGACCTTATGGGTAGCTCTGGAAACACCATATATTTT,CASSFSVDLMGSSGNTIYF
14,NA,TRBV6-5,TRBJ1-6,few,TGTGCCAGCAGTTACGAGGAAGGGCTCAGACCCCTCCACTTT,CASSYEEGLRPLHF
14,NA,TRBV11-2,TRBJ2-7,NA,TGTGCCAGCAGTCCCAGGCGGGGGCCCTACGAGCAGTACTTC,CASSPRRGPYEQYF
14,NA,TRBV5-1,TRBJ1-6,NA,TGCGCCAGCAGCTTGGAAGCGGATAATTCACCCCTCCACTTT,CASSLEADNSPLHF
16,NA,TRBV6-5,TRBJ1-2,NA,TGTGCCAGCAGTTACACCCCCGGGCCCTCGGGCTATGGCTACACCTTC,CASSYTPGPSGYGYTF
15,NA,TRBV11-2,TRBJ1-1,NA,TGTGCCAGCAGCTTAGATGTACTGGCGAACACTGAAGCTTTCTTT,CASSLDVLANTEAFF
15,TRBD2,TRBV11-2,TRBJ2-7,NA,TGTGCCAGCAGCTTAGCTAGCGGAAGCTCCTACGAGCAGTACTTC,CASSLASGSSYEQYF
17,NA,TRBV15,TRBJ2-3,NA,TGTGCCACCAGCAGAGTTCAATGGGTGGAGAGCACAGATACGCAGTATTTT,CATSRVQWVESTDTQYF
14,TRBD1,TRBV4-1,TRBJ1-5,few,TGCGCCAGCAGCCAGACAGGGGGCAATCAGCCCCAGCATTTT,CASSQTGGNQPQHF
15,TRBD2,TRBV2,TRBJ2-7,NA,TGTGCCAGCAGTTCGGATGGGACTAGCGTGTACGAGCAGTACTTC,CASSSDGTSVYEQYF
12,NA,TRBV6-1,TRBJ2-7,NA,TGTGCCAGCACCAGGAGAGCCTACGAGCAGTACTTC,CASTRRAYEQYF
17,NA,TRBV28,TRBJ2-1,NA,TGTGCCAGCAGTTTAATAGGGGGATTGGGCTCCTACAATGAGCAGTTCTTC,CASSLIGGLGSYNEQFF
17,NA,TRBV10-2,TRBJ2-6,few,TGCGCCAGCAGAAAGGGGGTTGCTAACTCTGGGGCCAACGTCCTGACTTTC,CASRKGVANSGANVLTF
17,TRBD2,TRBV5-1,TRBJ2-1,NA,TGCGCCAGCAGCTTTGTGGGGAGCGGGAGGGCCTACCATGAGCAGTTCTTC,CASSFVGSGRAYHEQFF
15,NA,TRBV2,TRBJ1-4,NA,TGTGCCAGCAGAGAGGGGTCTTCGAATAATGAAAAACTGTTTTTT,CASREGSSNNEKLFF
16,TRBD2,TRBV10-2,TRBJ2-3,NA,TGCGCCAGCAGTGAACTAGCGGGGGGACATGGGGATACGCAGTATTTT,CASSELAGGHGDTQYF
15,NA,TRBV19,TRBJ1-2,few,TGTGCCAGTAGTTCCCACAGGGAGGCCGTCTATGGCTACACCTTC,CASSSHREAVYGYTF
14,NA,TRBV19,TRBJ2-3,once,TGTGCCAGTAGCCTTAGTCGGGGCACAGATACGCAGTATTTT,CASSLSRGTDTQYF
15,NA,TRBV27,TRBJ2-1,NA,TGTGCCAGCAGACCAGGACGTACCACCTACAATGAGCAGTTCTTC,CASRPGRTTYNEQFF
13,TRBD1,TRBV10-1,TRBJ1-6,few,TGCGCCAACGCCGACAGGGAAAATTCACCCCTCCACTTT,CANADRENSPLHF
14,NA,TRBV6-1,TRBJ1-2,NA,TGTGCCAGCAGTGAAAAACAGGAAAACTATGGCTACACCTTC,CASSEKQENYGYTF
15,NA,TRBV11-2,TRBJ1-1,NA,TGTGCCAGCAGCTCACCGGGACGAGAGGGCACTGAAGCTTTCTTT,CASSSPGREGTEAFF
14,TRBD2,TRBV5-6,TRBJ2-5,NA,TGTGCCAGCAGCTTGGCCGGGGGGAAAGAGACCCAGTACTTC,CASSLAGGKETQYF
14,NA,TRBV4-2,TRBJ1-5,NA,TGTGCCAGCAGCCAAGGAGACAGCAATCAGCCCCAGCATTTT,CASSQGDSNQPQHF
18,NA,TRBV6-1,TRBJ1-2,NA,TGTGCCAGCAGTGAAGCGCTTCGCCGGGACCCCCCTAACTATGGCTACACCTTC,CASSEALRRDPPNYGYTF
12,NA,TRBV5-1,TRBJ2-7,NA,TGCGCCAGCAGCTTGGATGGCGACGAGCAGTACTTC,CASSLDGDEQYF